Sequencing of this T cell receptor beta chain was carried out in a study of siplizumab effects on memory and regulatory T cells. The CDR3 is 14 residues long. Germline V gene data show CDR1 as KGHSY and CDR2 as FQNENV. V was cut by 3 bases and J by 3 bases, with 10 bases left in between. Per sample, the assay covered 80,000 to 100,000 TCR templates. Assay: immunoSEQ multiplex PCR; the TCRdb copy retains only in-frame clones and omits some. The data show some 100,000 clones, about 90% seen once. This clone was counted once. The antigen is undetermined. General study findings and limits: About 75-97% of proliferating CD4+ or CD8+ clones had no assignable naive or memory phenotype. Sequences below about 10^-5 frequency were poorly captured, and few alloreactive clones mapped to unstimulated subsets. The Treg-derived share of mappable alloreactive CD4+ clones averaged 68.8% with siplizumab and 25% to 30% in controls.

The sequencing input was non-Treg CD4+ T cells sorted from blood. The receptor comes from a human donor in good health. V gene TRBV16 combines with J gene TRBJ2-3; no clear D. The CDR3 sequence is CASSHQSWTDTQYF. CDR3 nucleotides: TGTGCCAGCAGCCACCAGAGCTGGACAGATACGCAGTATTTT.